This T cell receptor beta chain came from a study of identical twins. General study results and limits: The abundant beta clonotypes from cord blood had fewer insertions, and memory repertoires had none of this. Conclusions leaned on cross-sectional statistical analysis and did not track the same donors over time.

Between the trimmed V and J ends, which lost 4 bases and 9 bases, there was a span of 12 bases. The CDR3 has 13 amino acids. Germline V gene sequence: CDR1 LNHNV, CDR2 YYDKDF (reference sequence). In TCRdb, the 5' RACE reads were re-called with MiXCR into one record per CDR3 protein. The sample records some 500,000 distinct CDR3 sequences, 14% being singletons. This clonotype was seen many times. Its antigen is unidentified. These data were also reused for a study on yellow fever vaccine responses in identical twins.

Sample: CD4+ T cells sorted from blood. The chain employs TRBV15 and TRBJ2-2, with D unresolved. The TCR sequence derives from a woman aged 18-29 years in good health. The CDR3 sequence: CATSKESHRELFF. For the CDR3, the DNA is TGTGCCACCAGCAAAGAGTCACACCGGGAGCTGTTTTTT.